The 4 T cell receptor beta chains reported below all come from one sample, sequenced in a study of control samples from healthy donors and cancer patients. Using immunoSEQ multiplex PCR, the repertoire was profiled, and TCRdb retains in-frame clones only, with some absent. Of over 100,000 clones in the sample, roughly 90% are singletons; the top ten hold 3% to 3.5%. Sequenced material: blood. Receptor source: a man aged 50-59 years in good health.

This chain links TRBV28 with TRBJ2-7; 7 nucleotides agree with TRBD1. CDR1 and CDR2 from the germline V gene are MDHEN and SYDVKM. J gave up 3 bases and V 6 bases, and 8 bases lay outside the gene matches. This CDR3 is built from 14 residues. The CDR3 bases are TGTGCCAGCAGCACCGGGACAGCCAGCTACGAGCAGTACTTC. This sequence encodes CASSTGTASYEQYF.

The chain recombines TRBV27 with TRBJ2-4; 7 bases agree with TRBD1. Looked up from germline, CDR1 is MNHEY and CDR2 is SMNVEV (reference sequence). V trimming: 2 bases; J trimming: 5 bases; junction bases outside the gene matches: 3. The CDR3 runs to 14 residues. The CDR3, as DNA: TGTGCCAGCAGTTTACTTGGGACAGAAAACATTCAGTACTTC. This codes for CASSLLGTENIQYF.

The chain joins TRBV2 to TRBJ2-7; 7 nucleotides line up with TRBD1. The CDR3 totals 15 residues. The ends lost 6 bases at V and 0 bases at J; junction bases unmatched: 8. Looked up from germline, CDR1 is SNHLY and CDR2 is FYNNEI. The CDR3: CASRGMDRSSYEQYF. The DNA for the CDR3 is TGTGCCAGCAGGGGAATGGACAGGTCCTCCTACGAGCAGTACTTC.

The J gene is TRBJ2-2, the V gene TRBV19, with 8 bases matching TRBD2. Germline V lookup: CDR1 LNHDA, CDR2 SQIVND (reference sequence). There are 15 residues in the CDR3. Trimming removed 3 bases from V and 8 bases from J; junction bases left unmatched: 8. CDR3 loop: CASSISGGTAGELFF. The CDR3 bases are TGTGCCAGTAGTATCAGCGGGGGTACCGCAGGGGAGCTGTTTTTT.